The present TCR beta chain was sequenced within a study of immune cell composition in non-small cell lung cancer. The V and J ends lost 6 bases and 4 bases respectively, with 20 bases between them. This CDR3 contains 16 residues. Germline loops: CDR1 SGHTA, CDR2 FQGNSA. The assay was immunoSEQ multiplex PCR, and TCRdb's table has in-frame clones only and misses some. The table records fewer than 20,000 clones, about 80% of them present only once. The normal lung sample lay at least 3 cm, and maximally far, from the tumour. A further study also used this sample, focusing on CD4 T cells in lung cancer. Per that study: Samples were tumor and non-adjacent lung from resected stage I-III patients. Possibly, some blood-derived responses are in vitro primed naive T cells.

Sequenced input: non-adjacent lung tissue. The receptor was isolated from a human donor with non-small cell lung cancer. V and J are TRBV7-2 and TRBJ2-3; D uncertain. The CDR3: CASRTAIAPRSDTQYF. The DNA for the CDR3 is TGTGCCAGCAGGACTGCTATTGCGCCCAGGTCAGATACGCAGTATTTT.